This passage covers 6 T cell receptor beta chains from one sample sequenced in a study of control samples from healthy donors and cancer patients. The data were produced by immunoSEQ multiplex PCR, yet TCRdb's version contains in-frame clones alone and is incomplete. This sample has 95,000 to 150,000 clones; roughly 92% occur once, and the top ten carry 7.8%. Sequencing was done on a sample of blood. The receptors come from a woman under 30 in good health.

The V gene is TRBV29-1, the J gene TRBJ2-5; D could derive from TRBD1 or TRBD2 (5 bases each). The CDR3 covers 12 residues. V gave up 5 bases and J gave up 4 bases, with 11 bases separating them. The germline V gene has CDR1 SQVTM and CDR2 ANQGSEA. CDR3 sequence reads: CSVLSGTETQYF. In DNA, the CDR3 is TGCAGCGTTTTGTCAGGGACAGAGACCCAGTACTTC. The full variable domain, completed using reference TRBV29-1 and TRBJ2-5, is SAVISQKPSRDICQRGTSLTIQCQVDSQVTMMFWYRQQPGQSLTLIATANQGSEATYESGFVIDKFPISRPNLTFSTLTVSNMSPEDSSIYLCSVLSGTETQYFGPGTRLLVL.

The rearrangement joins TRBV11-2 to TRBJ2-1; 8 positions match TRBD2. The CDR3 is made up of 14 amino acids. Germline V gives CDR1 SGHAT, CDR2 FQNNGV. The J segment lost 4 bases and the V segment lost 3 bases, leaving 2 bases of the junction unmatched. In nucleotides, the CDR3 is TGTGCCAGCAGCTTGAGACTAGCGTACAATGAGCAGTTCTTC. It specifies CASSLRLAYNEQFF.

The chain recombines TRBV18 with TRBJ1-2; D unclear. V lost 2 bases, J lost 2 bases, and 6 bases lay in between. CDR1 and CDR2 (germline): KGHSH, LQKENI. The CDR3 loop spans 13 amino acids. This CDR3 is CASSPSGNYGYTF. In DNA, the CDR3 is TGTGCCAGCTCACCAAGCGGAAACTATGGCTACACCTTC.

The rearrangement links TRBV2 to TRBJ1-5, with D hard to call. The CDR3 contains 13 residues. Looked up from germline, CDR1 is SNHLY and CDR2 is FYNNEI. Between the trimmed V and J ends, which lost 3 bases and 1 base, there was a span of 4 bases. Here the CDR3 DNA reads TGTGCCAGCAGTGAGGAGAGCAATCAGCCCCAGCATTTT. The encoded protein is CASSEESNQPQHF.

This clone was seen a single time. The rearrangement uses TRBV29-1 and TRBJ2-5; the D gene is possibly TRBD2 (5 bases). The ends were cut back, 5 bases at V and 6 bases at J, with 19 bases in the middle. This CDR3 is built from 14 residues. Germline values: CDR1 SQVTM, CDR2 ANQGSEA. This chain's CDR3 is CSVNRGLAVQTQYF. As DNA, the CDR3 is TGCAGCGTTAACCGGGGTTTAGCTGTACAGACCCAGTACTTC.

The CDR3 coding sequence is TGTGCCAGCAGCCTCCGACAGGGGAGCACAGATACGCAGTATTTT. Translation gives CASSLRQGSTDTQYF. The V call is TRBV28, the J call TRBJ2-3; 8 nucleotides line up with TRBD1. J lost 0 bases, V lost 6 bases, and 5 bases had no gene match. The CDR3 runs 15 residues. CDR1 and CDR2 (germline): MDHEN, SYDVKM.